Listed below are T cell receptor beta chains from one sample, sequenced in a study of blood T cells in healthy people across ages. TCRdb itself ran the 5' RACE reads through MiXCR, one entry per CDR3 protein. This sample carries 1.5 million to 2 million distinct CDR3 sequences, more than 35% of them seen once, and the ten largest clones take 20% to 25%. The sequenced material came from blood. The receptors come from a human donor in good health. Both conserved end residues are trimmed from each CDR3. Each record gives: V gene, clone size, J gene, CDR3 protein. A clone size is listed for some rows: how often the clone was seen (once, few, many), or a class if it is expanded.

>TRBV7-2|few|TRBJ2-5
ASSLPYRVSAQETQY
>TRBV6-5|NA|TRBJ2-1
ASSYSYPLEGGPYDNEQF
>TRBV9|NA|TRBJ1-1
ASSPAGTTEAF
>TRBV11-2|few|TRBJ1-1
ASSLGGTELNTEAF
>TRBV24-1|NA|TRBJ2-5
ATSDYYTLGKQY
>TRBV7-3|NA|TRBJ1-2
ASSSFPNFGTADDGYT
>TRBV27|few|TRBJ2-7
ASSSVSAAYEQY
>TRBV29-1|NA|TRBJ1-1
SVEGGEAF
>TRBV7-9|NA|TRBJ2-1
ARGGERGDYNEQF
>TRBV7-3|few|TRBJ1-1
ASSNTGAMNTEAF
>TRBV10-3|few|TRBJ2-3
AISESRSGGTDTQY
>TRBV7-6|NA|TRBJ2-1
ASSLDRAGGPYNEQF